The 26 T cell receptor beta chains in this list originate from one sample, sequenced in a study of PD-L1 blockade in urothelial cancer. Sequencing used immunoSEQ multiplex PCR; TCRdb keeps in-frame clones, though not all of them. Among 70,000 to 90,000 clones listed, roughly 82% were seen once. The sequences come from PBMCs, collected around atezolizumab (anti-PD-L1) treatment. The receptors shown here come from a man between 65 and 85 years old with urothelial cancer.

The CDR3 protein is CASSSRQAGGPGEQYF. The DNA for the CDR3 is TGTGCCAGCAGTTCCCGACAAGCGGGAGGGCCTGGGGAGCAGTACTTC. The genes are TRBV6-5 and TRBJ2-7; 10 bases are shared with TRBD2. The CDR3 consists of 16 residues. V was pared by 4 bases and J by 7 bases, with 13 bases of the junction left unmatched. In germline, CDR1 is MNHEY, CDR2 SVGAGI.

The gene calls are TRBV4-3 and TRBJ1-2; D call uncertain. Trimming took 0 bases from V and 7 from J, leaving 18 bases between them. This CDR3 spans 16 amino acids. Germline CDR1 reads LGHNA; CDR2 reads YSLEER. The CDR3 bases are TGCGCCAGCAGCCAAGACGGTAGGGCCAGCGGTGGTGGCTACACCTTC. It yields the protein CASSQDGRASGGGYTF.

The chain recombines TRBV7-2 with TRBJ2-5; 8 bases align to TRBD1. The germline V gene encodes CDR1 SGHTA and CDR2 FQGNSA. V shed 0 bases, J shed 2 bases, and the junction held 8 bases outside the gene matches. The CDR3 sequence is 17 residues long. CDR3 in DNA: TGTGCCAGCAGCTTAGCGACAGGGGCCCTTCTACAAGAGACCCAGTACTTC. Translation: CASSLATGALLQETQYF.

This clone has only one observation. The chain recombines TRBV30 with TRBJ2-7; D possibly corresponds to TRBD2 (6 bases). Germline CDR1 GTSNPN, CDR2 SVGIG (reference sequence). This CDR3 is built from 12 residues. V lost 2 bases and J lost 3, with 8 bases in between. Here the CDR3 DNA reads TGTGCCTGGAGTTTGACTAGCTACGAGCAGTACTTC. Its protein product is CAWSLTSYEQYF.

CDR3 in DNA: TGCAGCGTTGAAGGCGGGGGGGCCTACAATGAGCAGTTCTTC. It encodes CSVEGGGAYNEQFF. The rearrangement joins TRBV29-1 to TRBJ2-1, with 9 bases that match TRBD2. After removal of 1 base from V and 2 bases from J, the junction contained 0 bases not matched to a gene. The CDR3 covers 14 residues. In germline, CDR1 is SQVTM, CDR2 ANQGSEA.

The rearrangement links TRBV6-1 to TRBJ2-4; D is unresolved. This CDR3 region has 14 residues. Germline CDR1 MNHNS, CDR2 SASEGT. V lost 4 bases, J lost 1 base, and 8 bases lay in between. CDR3 sequence (DNA): TGTGCCAGCAGTGTGGGCTCGGCCAAAAACATTCAGTACTTC. As protein: CASSVGSAKNIQYF.

The rearrangement links TRBV27 to TRBJ1-5, with no clear D. Germline V gene lookup returns CDR1 MNHEY and CDR2 SMNVEV (reference sequence). The length of the CDR3 is 14 residues. The V end was cut by 3 bases, the J end by 4 bases, with 10 bases between. The CDR3 nucleotides read TGTGCCAGCAGTTTCTCGGCAGGTAATCAGCCCCAGCATTTT. Translated, it gives CASSFSAGNQPQHF.

This chain connects TRBV7-8 to TRBJ2-5; TRBD1 matches 7 bases. The CDR3 length is 16 residues. The V and J ends lost 4 bases and 4 bases, in that order; junction bases with no gene match: 12. Germline V gives CDR1 SGHVS, CDR2 FQNEAQ. The DNA for the CDR3 is TGTGCCAGCAGCTCAGGGCCGCAGGGGGATGGAGAGACCCAGTACTTC. This translates into CASSSGPQGDGETQYF.

This chain joins TRBV6-1 and TRBJ1-1; perhaps TRBD1 as D (5 bases). Germline V gene lookup returns CDR1 MNHNS and CDR2 SASEGT. Trimming removed 2 bases at V and 8 bases at J, with 15 bases between. The CDR3 runs 14 residues. The DNA of the CDR3 is TGTGCCAGCAGTGAAAAAGGGCAGGGTAAGGAAGCTTTCTTT. Its protein is CASSEKGQGKEAFF.

The rearrangement uses TRBV15 and TRBJ2-1; TRBD1 is a possible D gene (6 bases). The CDR3 extends over 16 amino acids. Trimming shortened V by 5 bases and J by 6 bases, and 20 bases separated the two germline ends. Germline lookup yields CDR1 LNHNV and CDR2 YYDKDF (reference sequence). This CDR3 is CATSPRDRWGGNEQFF. The CDR3 DNA sequence: TGTGCCACCAGCCCCAGAGACAGGTGGGGCGGCAATGAGCAGTTCTTC.

The rearrangement joins TRBV5-1 to TRBJ2-1; D is undetermined. This CDR3 is 11 amino acids long. Trimming left V 4 bases short and J 5 bases short, with 4 bases between. Germline CDR1 and CDR2: SGHRS and YFSETQ. The CDR3 nucleotides read TGCGCCAGCAGCCCTGACAATGAGCAGTTCTTC. As protein: CASSPDNEQFF.

The gene calls are TRBV25-1 and TRBJ1-1; possibly TRBD1 for D (5 bases). CDR1 and CDR2 from the germline V gene are MGHDK and SYGVNS. The CDR3 extends over 12 amino acids. Trimming pared 6 bases from V and 6 bases from J, leaving 11 bases between. Here the CDR3 reads CASSSGLAEAFF. In nucleotides, the CDR3 is TGTGCCAGCAGCTCGGGACTGGCTGAAGCTTTCTTT.

The V and J genes are TRBV11-2 and TRBJ2-7, with TRBD2 matching over 7 bases. This CDR3 contains 16 residues. Germline V CDR1 and CDR2: SGHAT, FQNNGV. V lost 1 base and J lost 6; bases outside the gene matches: 12. CDR3: CASSLVWRELSGEQYF. CDR3 coding DNA: TGTGCCAGCAGCTTAGTTTGGCGGGAGTTGTCCGGCGAGCAGTACTTC.

The CDR3 reads CASSPGTPGYEQYF. CDR3 coding DNA: TGTGCCAGCAGTCCCGGGACTCCCGGCTACGAGCAGTACTTC. The rearrangement uses TRBV28 and TRBJ2-7, with D maybe TRBD2 (6 bases). The CDR3 has 14 amino acids. Per the germline V gene, CDR1 is MDHEN and CDR2 is SYDVKM. Trimming removed 5 bases at V and 3 bases at J, with 14 bases between.

The CDR3 DNA follows: TGTGCCAGCAGTTTTGGGACAGGGGTTCAAAACATTCAGTACTTC. Protein: CASSFGTGVQNIQYF. V usage is TRBV27 and J usage is TRBJ2-4; the match to TRBD1 covers 10 bases. This CDR3 has 15 amino acids. With 3 bases clipped from V and 5 bases from J, the junction kept 4 bases outside the gene matches. CDR1 is MNHEY and CDR2 is SMNVEV in the germline V gene (reference sequence).

The chain recombines TRBV6-5 with TRBJ1-4, with TRBD1 matching over 9 bases. This CDR3 has 14 residues. The germline gives CDR1 MNHEY, CDR2 SVGAGI. V gave up 5 bases and J gave up 7 bases; unmatched junction bases: 5. CDR3 DNA sequence: TGTGCCAGCAGTCGGACAGGGGAGGTTGAAAAACTGTTTTTT. This gives the protein CASSRTGEVEKLFF.

J is TRBJ2-7 and V is TRBV6-5, with 8 nucleotides matching TRBD2. CDR3 size: 14 residues. The germline CDR1 and CDR2 sequences are MNHEY and SVGAGI. V gave up 7 bases and J gave up 6 bases; unmatched junction bases: 11. CDR3 sequence: CASTPGGGMGEQYF. The CDR3 DNA sequence: TGTGCCAGCACTCCCGGGGGGGGTATGGGCGAGCAGTACTTC.

J is TRBJ2-3 and V is TRBV2; tentative D call: TRBD1 (5 bases). The germline V gene encodes CDR1 SNHLY and CDR2 FYNNEI. V was pared by 2 bases and J by 2 bases, with 11 bases between. The CDR3 contains 15 residues. Here the CDR3 DNA reads TGTGCCAGCAGTGAACTTCAGGGATACACAGATACGCAGTATTTT. It codes for CASSELQGYTDTQYF.

This clone was seen ten or more times. The J gene is TRBJ2-1, the V gene TRBV4-2; D is possibly TRBD2 (5 bases). This CDR3 has 16 residues. V shed 0 bases and J shed 0 bases, with 9 bases lying between them. CDR1 LGHNA and CDR2 YNFKEQ come from the germline V gene. The DNA of the CDR3 is TGTGCCAGCAGCCAAGATTCGGGAAGCTCCTACAATGAGCAGTTCTTC. Translated, it gives CASSQDSGSSYNEQFF.

The V and J genes are TRBV19 and TRBJ1-6; 7 bases fit TRBD1. With V trimmed by 4 bases and J by 9 bases, 6 bases remained unmatched. This CDR3 has 14 amino acids. Germline loops: CDR1 LNHDA, CDR2 SQIVND (reference sequence). CDR3 loop: CASSTQGRGSPLHF. CDR3 DNA: TGTGCCAGTAGTACACAGGGGAGAGGTTCACCCCTCCACTTT.

The rearrangement links TRBV10-1 to TRBJ2-1, with 8 bases identical to TRBD2. The V segment lost 5 bases and the J segment 5 bases; nucleotides outside the gene matches: 11. Germline CDR1 WNHNN, CDR2 SYGVQD (reference sequence). The CDR3 runs 16 residues. The CDR3 DNA sequence: TGCGCCAGCAGTAACGCGGGGGGCTTCGCAGACAATGAGCAGTTCTTC. Its protein is CASSNAGGFADNEQFF.

The gene calls are TRBV5-4 and TRBJ1-2; tentative D call: TRBD1 (5 bases). The V end lost 0 bases, the J end lost 4 bases, and 13 bases lay between the germline ends. Germline V gene sequence: CDR1 SGHNT, CDR2 YYREEE (reference sequence). This CDR3 is built from 15 residues. CDR3 bases: TGTGCCAGCAGCTTGGTCGGGGGGTTGGGCTATGGCTACACCTTC. Its protein is CASSLVGGLGYGYTF.

The CDR3 region is CASRGEGQGRTGELFF. In nucleotides, the CDR3 is TGTGCCAGCAGGGGGGAGGGACAGGGACGTACCGGGGAGCTGTTTTTT. The chain combines TRBV25-1 with TRBJ2-2, with TRBD1 matching over 9 bases. CDR1 MGHDK and CDR2 SYGVNS come from the germline V gene. CDR3 length: 16 residues. Trimming at V came to 6 bases and at J to 5 bases, leaving 10 bases not matched to a gene. Drawing the rest from reference TRBV25-1 and TRBJ2-2, the complete variable domain is EADIYQTPRYLVIGTGKKITLECSQTMGHDKMYWYQQDPGMELHLIHYSYGVNSTEKGDLSSESTVSRIRTEHFPLTLESARPSHTSQYLCASRGEGQGRTGELFFGEGSRLTVL.

The chain combines TRBV19 with TRBJ1-5; D possibly corresponds to TRBD1 (6 bases). CDR1 and CDR2 (germline): LNHDA, SQIVND (reference sequence). The CDR3 has 16 amino acids. With 8 bases removed from V and 5 bases from J, the gap between germline ends came to 22 bases. The CDR3 DNA sequence: TGTGCCAGTGGTCCTTTGGGGGGGCGAGACGATCAGCCCCAGCATTTT. This translates into CASGPLGGRDDQPQHF.

V and J are TRBV19 and TRBJ2-3; TRBD1 aligns across 11 bases. CDR1 is LNHDA and CDR2 is SQIVND in the germline V gene (reference sequence). The J segment lost 5 bases and the V segment lost 5 bases, leaving 12 bases of the junction unmatched. This CDR3 has 17 residues. The CDR3 sequence: CASSGGDRGTSGDTQYF. As DNA, the CDR3 is TGTGCCAGTAGTGGGGGGGACAGGGGGACTAGTGGAGATACGCAGTATTTT.

V usage is TRBV4-1 and J usage is TRBJ2-2; 8 bases agree with TRBD2. The CDR3 has 18 amino acids. V lost 0 bases to trimming and J lost 5 bases; unmatched junction nucleotides: 11. Germline V gene sequence: CDR1 MGHRA, CDR2 YSYEKL. CDR3 coding DNA: TGCGCCAGCAGCCAAGATTGGACGGGAGGGGGGGGGACCGGGGAGCTGTTTTTT. It yields the protein CASSQDWTGGGGTGELFF.